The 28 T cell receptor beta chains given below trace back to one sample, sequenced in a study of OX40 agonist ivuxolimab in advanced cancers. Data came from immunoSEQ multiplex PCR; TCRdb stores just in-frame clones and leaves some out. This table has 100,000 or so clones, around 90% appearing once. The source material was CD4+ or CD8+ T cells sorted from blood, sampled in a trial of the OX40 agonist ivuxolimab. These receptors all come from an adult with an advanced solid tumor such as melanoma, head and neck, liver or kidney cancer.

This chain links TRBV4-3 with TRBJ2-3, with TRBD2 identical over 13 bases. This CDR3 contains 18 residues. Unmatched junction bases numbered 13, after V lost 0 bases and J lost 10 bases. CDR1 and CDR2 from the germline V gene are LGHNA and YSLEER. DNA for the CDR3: TGCGCCAGCAGCCAAGACCCTATCGGACTAGCGGGAGAACAGGCGCAGTATTTT. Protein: CASSQDPIGLAGEQAQYF.

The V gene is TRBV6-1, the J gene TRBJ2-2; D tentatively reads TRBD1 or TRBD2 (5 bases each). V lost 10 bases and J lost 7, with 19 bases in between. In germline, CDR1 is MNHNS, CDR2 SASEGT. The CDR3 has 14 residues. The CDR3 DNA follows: TGTGCCACCGTAAGGGGACCCTATGACGGGGAGCTGTTTTTT. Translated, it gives CATVRGPYDGELFF.

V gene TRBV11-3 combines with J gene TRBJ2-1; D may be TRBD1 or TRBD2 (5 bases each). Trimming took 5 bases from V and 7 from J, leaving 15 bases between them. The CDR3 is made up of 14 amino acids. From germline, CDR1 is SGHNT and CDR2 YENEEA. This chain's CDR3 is CASSPTGAKNEQFF. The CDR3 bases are TGTGCCAGCAGCCCCACCGGGGCTAAAAATGAGCAGTTCTTC.

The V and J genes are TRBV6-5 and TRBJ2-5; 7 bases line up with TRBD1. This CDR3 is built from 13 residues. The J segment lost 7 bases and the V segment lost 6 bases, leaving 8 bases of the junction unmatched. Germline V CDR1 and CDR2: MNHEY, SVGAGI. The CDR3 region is CASSQDRQLTQYF. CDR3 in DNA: TGTGCCAGCAGCCAGGACAGGCAGCTGACCCAGTACTTC.

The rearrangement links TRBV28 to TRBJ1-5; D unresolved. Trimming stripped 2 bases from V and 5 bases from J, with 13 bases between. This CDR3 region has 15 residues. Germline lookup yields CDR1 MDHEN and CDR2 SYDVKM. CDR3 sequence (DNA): TGTGCCAGCAGTTTAACAAGGTCCAACGATCAGCCCCAGCATTTT. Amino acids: CASSLTRSNDQPQHF.

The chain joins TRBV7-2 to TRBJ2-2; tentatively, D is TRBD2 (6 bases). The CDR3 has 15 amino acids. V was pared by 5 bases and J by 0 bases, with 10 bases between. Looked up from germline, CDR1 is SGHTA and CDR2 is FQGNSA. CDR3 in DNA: TGTGCCAGCAGCCCGGGACTTTCGAACACCGGGGAGCTGTTTTTT. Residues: CASSPGLSNTGELFF.

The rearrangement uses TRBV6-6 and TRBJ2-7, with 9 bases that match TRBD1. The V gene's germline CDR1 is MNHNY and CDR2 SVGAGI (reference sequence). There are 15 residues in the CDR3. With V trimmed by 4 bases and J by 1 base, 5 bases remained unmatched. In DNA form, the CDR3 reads TGTGCCAGCAGTTTCCGGGACAGGGTTTCCTACGAGCAGTACTTC. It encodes CASSFRDRVSYEQYF.

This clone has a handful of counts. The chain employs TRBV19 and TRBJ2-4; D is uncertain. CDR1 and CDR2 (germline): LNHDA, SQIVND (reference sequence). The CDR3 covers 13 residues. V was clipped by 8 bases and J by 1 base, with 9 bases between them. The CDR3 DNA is TGTGCCAGTCTGGAGAGGGCCAAAAACATTCAGTACTTC. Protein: CASLERAKNIQYF.

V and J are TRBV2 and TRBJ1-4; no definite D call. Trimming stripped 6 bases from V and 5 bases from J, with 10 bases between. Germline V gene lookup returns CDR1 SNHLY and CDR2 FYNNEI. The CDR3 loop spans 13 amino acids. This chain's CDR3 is CASSGRTNEKLFF. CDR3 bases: TGTGCCAGCAGCGGGAGGACGAATGAAAAACTGTTTTTT.

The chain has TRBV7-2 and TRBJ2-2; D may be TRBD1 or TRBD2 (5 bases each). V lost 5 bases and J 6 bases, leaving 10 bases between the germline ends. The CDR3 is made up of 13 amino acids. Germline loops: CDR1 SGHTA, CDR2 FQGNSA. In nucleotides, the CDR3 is TGTGCCAGCAGCCGACTGGGGGCCGGGGAGCTGTTTTTT. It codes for CASSRLGAGELFF.

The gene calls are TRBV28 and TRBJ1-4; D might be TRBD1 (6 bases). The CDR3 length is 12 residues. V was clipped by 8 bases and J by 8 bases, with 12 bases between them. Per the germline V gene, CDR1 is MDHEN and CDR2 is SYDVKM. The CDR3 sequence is CASGGQREKLFF. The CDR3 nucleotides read TGTGCCAGCGGAGGACAGCGAGAAAAACTGTTTTTT.

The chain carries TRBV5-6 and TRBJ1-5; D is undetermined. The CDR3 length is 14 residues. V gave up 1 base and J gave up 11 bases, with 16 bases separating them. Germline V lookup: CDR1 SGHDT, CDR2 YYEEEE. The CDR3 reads CASSLSPQDPAQHF. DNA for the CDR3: TGTGCCAGCAGCTTGAGCCCTCAGGATCCGGCCCAGCATTTT.

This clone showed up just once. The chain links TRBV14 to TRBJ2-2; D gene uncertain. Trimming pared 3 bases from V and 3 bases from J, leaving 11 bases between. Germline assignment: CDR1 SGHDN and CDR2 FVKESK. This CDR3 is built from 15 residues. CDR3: CASSQEQFHTGELFF. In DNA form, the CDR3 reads TGTGCCAGCAGCCAGGAACAGTTCCACACCGGGGAGCTGTTTTTT. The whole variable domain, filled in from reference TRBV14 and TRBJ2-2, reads EAGVTQFPSHSVIEKGQTVTLRCDPISGHDNLYWYRRVMGKEIKFLLHFVKESKQDESGMPNNRFLAERTGGTYSTLKVQPAELEDSGVYFCASSQEQFHTGELFFGEGSRLTVL.

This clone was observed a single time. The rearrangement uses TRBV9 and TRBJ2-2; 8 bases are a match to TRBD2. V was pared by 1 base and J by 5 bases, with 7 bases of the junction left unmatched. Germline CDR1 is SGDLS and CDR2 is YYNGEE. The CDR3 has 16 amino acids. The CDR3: CASSVSAGVRTGELFF. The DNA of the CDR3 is TGTGCCAGCAGCGTATCAGCGGGGGTCCGGACCGGGGAGCTGTTTTTT.

CDR3 region: CASSPVAGTPYEQYF. As DNA, the CDR3 is TGTGCCAGCAGCCCTGTAGCGGGAACACCCTACGAGCAGTACTTC. The J gene is TRBJ2-7, the V gene TRBV7-2; TRBD2 aligns across 8 bases. There are 15 residues in the CDR3. CDR1 is SGHTA, CDR2 FQGNSA, per germline. The V gene end was trimmed by 5 bases and the J gene end by 2 bases; junction bases not matched to a gene: 8.

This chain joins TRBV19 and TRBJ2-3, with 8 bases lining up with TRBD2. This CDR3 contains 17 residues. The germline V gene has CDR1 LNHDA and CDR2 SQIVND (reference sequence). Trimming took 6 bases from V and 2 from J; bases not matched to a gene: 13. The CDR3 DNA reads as TGTGCCAGTAGAACGATGGCCGGGAGGGCGGACACAGATACGCAGTATTTT. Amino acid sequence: CASRTMAGRADTDTQYF.

The CDR3 coding sequence is TGCGCCAGCAGCTTGCTAGCGGGAGGCTCCTACGAGCAGTACTTC. Its protein is CASSLLAGGSYEQYF. The chain is built from TRBV10-2 and TRBJ2-7; 11 bases map to TRBD2. Unmatched junction bases numbered 4, after V lost 6 bases and J lost 0 bases. Germline V gene lookup returns CDR1 WSHSY and CDR2 SAAADI. CDR3 length equals 15 residues.

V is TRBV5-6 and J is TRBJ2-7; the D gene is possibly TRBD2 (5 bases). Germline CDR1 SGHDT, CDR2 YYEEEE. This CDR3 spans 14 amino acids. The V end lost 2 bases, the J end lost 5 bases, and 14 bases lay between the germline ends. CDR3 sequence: CASSFMGAPHEQYF. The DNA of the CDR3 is TGTGCCAGCAGCTTCATGGGAGCCCCCCACGAGCAGTACTTC.

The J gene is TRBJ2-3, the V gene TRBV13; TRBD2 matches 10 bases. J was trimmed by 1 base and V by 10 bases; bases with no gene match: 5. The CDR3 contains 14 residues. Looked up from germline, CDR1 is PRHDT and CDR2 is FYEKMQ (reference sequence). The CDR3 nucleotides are TGTGCCACATACGGGACTAGCGGCACAGATACGCAGTATTTT. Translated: CATYGTSGTDTQYF.

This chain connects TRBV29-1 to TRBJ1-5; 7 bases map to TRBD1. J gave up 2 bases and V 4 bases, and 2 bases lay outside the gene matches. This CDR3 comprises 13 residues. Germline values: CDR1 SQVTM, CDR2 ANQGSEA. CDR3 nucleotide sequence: TGCAGCGTTGGAGGGACAGGCAATCAGCCCCAGCATTTT. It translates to CSVGGTGNQPQHF.

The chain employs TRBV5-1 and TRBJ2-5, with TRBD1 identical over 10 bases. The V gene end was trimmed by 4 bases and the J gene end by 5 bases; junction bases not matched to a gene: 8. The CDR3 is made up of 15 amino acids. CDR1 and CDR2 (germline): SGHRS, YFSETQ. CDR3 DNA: TGCGCCAGCAGCCCCCCGACAGGGGGCGCTGAGACCCAGTACTTC. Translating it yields CASSPPTGGAETQYF.

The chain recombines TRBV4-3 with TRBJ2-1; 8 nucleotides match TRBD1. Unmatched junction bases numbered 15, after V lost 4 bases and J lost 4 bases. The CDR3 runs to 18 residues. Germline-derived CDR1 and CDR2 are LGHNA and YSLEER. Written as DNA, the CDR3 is TGCGCCAGCAGCCCAAGAGTACAAGGACAGGGCCCTTACAATGAGCAGTTCTTC. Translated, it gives CASSPRVQGQGPYNEQFF.

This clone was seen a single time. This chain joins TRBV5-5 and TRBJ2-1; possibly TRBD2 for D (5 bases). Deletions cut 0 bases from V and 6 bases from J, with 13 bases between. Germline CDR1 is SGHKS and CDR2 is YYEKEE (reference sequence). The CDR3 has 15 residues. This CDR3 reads CASSLVGWAGNEQFF. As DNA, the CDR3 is TGTGCCAGCAGCTTGGTAGGGTGGGCGGGCAATGAGCAGTTCTTC.

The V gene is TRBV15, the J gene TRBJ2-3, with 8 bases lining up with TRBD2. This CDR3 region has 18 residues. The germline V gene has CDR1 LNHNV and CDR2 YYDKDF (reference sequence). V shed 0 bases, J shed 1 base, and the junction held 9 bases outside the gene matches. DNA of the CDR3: TGTGCCACCAGCAGAGATGCAGCGGGAGTTTTAGGCACAGATACGCAGTATTTT. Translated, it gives CATSRDAAGVLGTDTQYF.

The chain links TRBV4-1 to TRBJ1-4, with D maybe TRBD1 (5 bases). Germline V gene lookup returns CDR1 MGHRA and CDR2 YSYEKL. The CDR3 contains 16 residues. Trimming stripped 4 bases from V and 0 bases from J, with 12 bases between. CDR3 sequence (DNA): TGCGCCAGCAGCCCAGGGCAAGGTTCAACTAATGAAAAACTGTTTTTT. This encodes CASSPGQGSTNEKLFF.

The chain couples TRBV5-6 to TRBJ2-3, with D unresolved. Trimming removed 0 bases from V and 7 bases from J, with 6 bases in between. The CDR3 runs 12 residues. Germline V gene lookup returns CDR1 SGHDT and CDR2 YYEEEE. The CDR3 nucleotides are TGTGCCAGCAGCTTGGCAGCTTATACGCAGTATTTT. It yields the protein CASSLAAYTQYF.

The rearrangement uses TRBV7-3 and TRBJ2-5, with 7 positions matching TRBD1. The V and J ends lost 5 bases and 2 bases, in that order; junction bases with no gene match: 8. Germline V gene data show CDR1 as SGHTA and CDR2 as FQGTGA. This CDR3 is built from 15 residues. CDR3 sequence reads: CASSRRQGIQETQYF. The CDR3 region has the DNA TGTGCCAGCAGCCGAAGACAGGGAATACAAGAGACCCAGTACTTC.

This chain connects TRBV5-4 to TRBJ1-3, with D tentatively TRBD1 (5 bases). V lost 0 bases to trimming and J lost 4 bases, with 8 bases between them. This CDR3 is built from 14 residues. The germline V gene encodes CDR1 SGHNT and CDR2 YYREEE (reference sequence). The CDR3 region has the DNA TGTGCCAGCAGCTTGGACAGGTCCGGAAACACCATATATTTT. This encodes CASSLDRSGNTIYF.